Listed below are T cell receptor beta chains from one sample, sequenced in a study of identical twins. TCRdb passed the 5' RACE reads through MiXCR, listing each CDR3 protein once. The sample consists of 1,800,000 or so distinct CDR3 sequences, 32% of them appearing once. The source material was cord blood. The receptors derive from a newborn girl in good health. Each CDR3 is given with its conserved first and last residue. The order of the fields is D gene, V gene, clone size, J gene, CDR3 DNA, CDR3 protein. A D gene is named only where the DNA matches it firmly. Rows give clone size only sometimes, using once, few, many, or a class for an expanded clone.

>TRBD1|TRBV6-1|-|TRBJ1-5
TGTGCCAGCGCCCGGCAGGGGGATCAGCCCCAGCATTTT
CASARQGDQPQHF
>TRBD2|TRBV11-2|few|TRBJ2-4
TGTGCCAGCAGCTTCAGCGGGACTAGCGGGAGGATAGCCAAAAACATTCAGTACTTC
CASSFSGTSGRIAKNIQYF
>-|TRBV28|once|TRBJ2-7
TGTGCCACCGGAAGGGCAGGGGGACTTCAGGTGCAGTACTTC
CATGRAGGLQVQYF
>TRBD1|TRBV11-2|-|TRBJ2-3
TGTGCCAGCAGCTCCCACAGGGGTGTTGGAGATACGCAGTATTTT
CASSSHRGVGDTQYF
>-|TRBV7-2|-|TRBJ2-1
TGTGCCAGCAGCCTCAAGGGGCGTTGGGAGCAGTTCTTC
CASSLKGRWEQFF
>-|TRBV6-1|few|TRBJ2-1
TGTGCCAGCAGTGAATTGGCGGCCAGCTCCTACAATGAGCAGTTCTTC
CASSELAASSYNEQFF
>-|TRBV20-1|few|TRBJ1-5
TGCAGTGCTAGAGAAGACCTCAATCAGCCCCAGCATTTT
CSAREDLNQPQHF
>-|TRBV27|-|TRBJ2-7
TGTGCCAGCAACCCAACGACAGGAAACTACCCCGAGTGGTACGAGCAGTACTTC
CASNPTTGNYPEWYEQYF
>-|TRBV9|-|TRBJ1-2
TGTGCCAGCAGCGTAGCATCAGGGAGGTATGGCTACACCTTC
CASSVASGRYGYTF
>TRBD1|TRBV6-5|-|TRBJ2-1
TGTGCCAGCAGTTACCCAGGGGGTGAGCAGTTCTTC
CASSYPGGEQFF
>-|TRBV10-3|-|TRBJ1-1
TGTGCCATCAGTGGCAAGAACACTGAAGCTTTCTTT
CAISGKNTEAFF
>TRBD2|TRBV20-1|-|TRBJ2-5
TGCAGTGCTAGTGGGTCGGGACTAGCGGGGGGGCCGCAAGAGACCCAGTACTTC
CSASGSGLAGGPQETQYF
>TRBD1|TRBV12-3/TRBV12-4|few|TRBJ1-1
TGTGCCAGCAGTTTAGCGAGGCGACAGGGGACTGAAGCTTTCTTT
CASSLARRQGTEAFF
>TRBD2|TRBV18|-|TRBJ2-3
TGTGCCAGCTCACGCGGGAGGGCCGAGGCAGATACGCAGTATTTT
CASSRGRAEADTQYF
>-|TRBV7-2|many|TRBJ2-3
TGTGCCAGCAGCCCCCGTGACTCGGATACGCAGTATTTT
CASSPRDSDTQYF
>-|TRBV27|few|TRBJ1-2
TGTGCCAGCAGTCCCCAGGGATGGGGGTATGGCTACACCTTC
CASSPQGWGYGYTF
>-|TRBV6-5|-|TRBJ2-1
TGTGCCAGCAGTTATTCCTTCTCCGGGGAGCCCAATGAGCAGTTCTTC
CASSYSFSGEPNEQFF
>TRBD2|TRBV4-2|-|TRBJ2-7
TGTGCCAGCAGCCAACCTGGACTAGCGGCAAACAATGAGCAGTACTTC
CASSQPGLAANNEQYF
>-|TRBV7-9|few|TRBJ2-3
TGTGCCAGCAGCTCCCCACAGGGTCTAAACACGGATACGCAGTATTTT
CASSSPQGLNTDTQYF
>TRBD2|TRBV20-1|few|TRBJ2-3
TGCAGTGAGCGGGGGGAAGATACGCAGTATTTT
CSERGEDTQYF
>TRBD1|TRBV28|few|TRBJ1-5
TGTGCCAGCAGTTTAGGGACAGGGAGATCCAATCAGCCCCAGCATTTT
CASSLGTGRSNQPQHF
>TRBD2|TRBV3-1|-|TRBJ2-7
TGTGCCAGCAGCGAGACTAGCTGGCACGAGCAGTACTTC
CASSETSWHEQYF
>TRBD2|TRBV6-1|-|TRBJ2-3
TGTGTCAGCAGCGCGGGACTAGCGGATACGCAGTATTTT
CVSSAGLADTQYF
>-|TRBV20-1|-|TRBJ2-7
TGCAGTGCTAGAGGGGTCCGGGACTCCACGTACGAGCAGTACTTC
CSARGVRDSTYEQYF
>-|TRBV27|-|TRBJ2-1
TGTGCCAGCAGTTCCACGAGTGAGCAGTTCTTC
CASSSTSEQFF
>-|TRBV28|-|TRBJ1-5
TGTGCCAGCAGCCCCTGGCCGGATTTTAGCAATCAGCCCCAGCATTTT
CASSPWPDFSNQPQHF
>-|TRBV12-3/TRBV12-4|-|TRBJ1-5
TGTGCCAGCAGTTTACAGTGGGGTGGCAATCAGCCCCAGCATTTT
CASSLQWGGNQPQHF
>-|TRBV7-2|once|TRBJ2-6
TGTGCCAGCAGTCCCCGTGTAGGACACATTAGCTCTGGGGCCAACGTCCTGACTTTC
CASSPRVGHISSGANVLTF
>-|TRBV20-1|few|TRBJ1-5
TGCAGTGCTAGCCGGGGGAGGAAAAATCAGCCCCAGCATTTT
CSASRGRKNQPQHF
>TRBD2|TRBV20-1|few|TRBJ2-3
TGCAGTGCTAGAGCACTAGCGGGGTACACAGATACGCAGTATTTT
CSARALAGYTDTQYF
>-|TRBV12-3/TRBV12-4|-|TRBJ1-1
TGTGCCAGCAGTCTGACAGGTTCGAACACTGAAGCTTTGTTT
CASSLTGSNTEALF
>-|TRBV29-1|-|TRBJ1-1
TGCAGCGCCTTGCGGGGTGTGGGTGTGGGTGAAGCTTTCTTT
CSALRGVGVGEAFF
>-|TRBV27|few|TRBJ2-3
TGTGCCAGCAGTCGCCTTCTGATGGATACGCAGTATTTT
CASSRLLMDTQYF
>-|TRBV4-1|-|TRBJ2-2
TGCGCCAGCAGCCAAGGACTAGGACTTGGTGGGGAGCTGTTTTTT
CASSQGLGLGGELFF
>TRBD1|TRBV6-1|few|TRBJ1-6
TGTGCCAGCAGTGAAGCGGACAGGGCTCGATCCTATAATTCACCCCTCCACTTT
CASSEADRARSYNSPLHF
>-|TRBV20-1|-|TRBJ1-4
TGCAGTGCTACACCAACGGGGAATCGTGAAAAACTGTTTTTT
CSATPTGNREKLFF
>TRBD1|TRBV3-1|few|TRBJ1-5
TGTGCCAGCAGCCCCGGGACAGGGGGCCGCAATCAGCCCCAGCATTTT
CASSPGTGGRNQPQHF
>-|TRBV7-2|-|TRBJ1-6
TGTGCCAGCAGCTTAGTACAGGGACCTAATTCACCCCTCCACTTT
CASSLVQGPNSPLHF
>TRBD1|TRBV6-1|-|TRBJ1-1
TGTGCCAGCACCCGGACAGGGAGGGTCACTGAAGCTTTCTTT
CASTRTGRVTEAFF
>-|TRBV12-3/TRBV12-4|-|TRBJ2-4
TGTGCCAGCAGTTCGGGACGGGGGTTGACCAAAAACATTCAGTACTTC
CASSSGRGLTKNIQYF
>TRBD2|TRBV6-1|few|TRBJ2-1
TGTGCCAGCATTCGACTAGCGGGAGGATCCTACAATGAGCAGTTCTTC
CASIRLAGGSYNEQFF